This T cell receptor beta chain comes out of a study of blood T cell repertoires in COVID-19. In the study overall: Sources were T cells, B-cell-depleted T cells, or PBMCs; the material itself was cDNA or gDNA.

Germline V CDR1 and CDR2: SGHTS, YDEGEE. The CDR3 is 15 residues long. V was pared by 0 bases and J by 0 bases, with 10 bases between. This table comes from immunoSEQ multiplex PCR, and its TCRdb copy is limited to in-frame clones, with some not included. The sample holds a few hundred thousand clones, 88% seen once. The sequence was collected from a woman younger than 35 who had recovered from COVID-19. This chain joins TRBV5-8 and TRBJ2-7, with D possibly matching TRBD1 (6 bases). Specimen: PBMCs or T cells enriched from blood (not recorded which). CDR3 amino acids: CASSLGLDSSYEQYF. CDR3 nucleotide sequence: TGTGCCAGCAGCTTGGGGTTGGACAGCTCCTACGAGCAGTACTTC. Combining the CDR3 with reference TRBV5-8 and TRBJ2-7 gives the whole variable domain EAGVTQSPTHLIKTRGQQATLRCSPISGHTSVYWYQQALGLGLQFLLWYDEGEERNRGNFPPRFSGRQFPNYSSELNVNALELEDSALYLCASSLGLDSSYEQYFGPGTRLTVT.